The 17 T cell receptor beta chains below come from one sample, sequenced in a study of T cell clonality in common variable immunodeficiency. Sequencing used immunoSEQ multiplex PCR; TCRdb keeps in-frame clones, though not all of them. The profile covers tens of thousands of clones, none occurring a single time. Material for sequencing was peripheral blood mononuclear cells. The receptors were sampled from a person aged 18-69 years in good health.

The table lists this clone with many counts. The CDR3 end lies 3 residues beyond the end of the read and is filled in from the germline J gene. This chain links TRBV10-1 with TRBJ2-7, with 12 bases identical to TRBD2. This CDR3 has 15 residues. The germline V gene has CDR1 WNHNN and CDR2 SYGVQD (reference sequence). After removal of 3 bases from V and 2 bases from J, the junction contained 2 bases not matched to a gene. CDR3: CASSELAGGPYEQYF. CDR3 DNA (partial): TGCGCCAGCAGTGAACTAGCGGGGGGACCCTACGAG.

This clone is categorized as medium-sized. The read stops 3 residues short of the end of the CDR3; the missing end is completed from the germline J gene. The chain is built from TRBV6-1 and TRBJ2-7, with 9 bases matching TRBD2. CDR3 size: 15 residues. With V trimmed by 1 base and J by 2 bases, 3 bases remained unmatched. CDR1 and CDR2 from the germline V gene are MNHNS and SASEGT. This CDR3 is CASSEELAGAYEQYF. The covered CDR3 bases are TGTGCCAGCAGTGAAGAATTAGCGGGAGCCTACGAG.

This clone was counted at least ten times. The read stops 3 residues short of the end of the CDR3; the missing end is completed from the germline J gene. This sequence joins TRBV20-1 and TRBJ1-1; TRBD1 aligns across 7 bases. Germline values: CDR1 DFQATT, CDR2 SNEGSKA (reference sequence). Unmatched junction bases numbered 8, after V lost 4 bases and J lost 3 bases. The CDR3 spans 14 residues. The CDR3 DNA, read in part, is TGCAGTGCTAAACGAGGGGGCCAAGACACTGAA. It translates to CSAKRGGQDTE. The CDR3 in full is CSAKRGGQDTEAFF.

Ten or more counts support this clone. Coverage ceases 3 residues before the CDR3 finishes, and the germline J gene fills in the end. V and J are TRBV5-1 and TRBJ2-1; TRBD2 might be the D (5 bases). The germline gives CDR1 SGHRS, CDR2 YFSETQ. The length of the CDR3 is 12 residues. V dropped 5 bases and J dropped 4 bases, with 7 bases sitting between them. CDR3 region: CASSTGYNEQFF. The DNA read from the CDR3 is TGCGCCAGCAGTACGGGGTACAATGAG.

This clone was recorded many times. Read coverage stops 3 residues before the CDR3 terminus; the germline J gene supplies the remainder. This chain joins TRBV19 and TRBJ2-3; 8 bases match TRBD1. This CDR3 is built from 16 residues. With 5 bases clipped from V and 2 bases from J, the junction kept 9 bases outside the gene matches. CDR1 is LNHDA and CDR2 is SQIVND in the germline V gene (reference sequence). The CDR3 here is CASSPGQGSSTDTQYF. Incomplete CDR3 DNA: TGTGCCAGTAGTCCCGGACAGGGTTCATCCACAGATACG.

Ten or more counts support this clone. The read ends 3 residues early relative to the CDR3; the germline J gene fills the gap. The chain combines TRBV23-1 with TRBJ2-1; 13 bases agree with TRBD2. TRBV23-1 belongs to the ORF category, with a function that is uncertain. This CDR3 region has 17 residues. Germline trimming cut 0 bases from V and 8 bases from J; bases unmatched to any gene: 7. The CDR3 reads CASSQSRTSGRFDEQFF. Partial CDR3 DNA: TGCGCCAGCAGTCAATCGAGGACTAGCGGGAGATTCGATGAG.

In its sample, this clone was seen many times. The CDR3 extends 3 residues past the end of the read, so its final part is completed from the germline J gene. The V gene is TRBV20-1, the J gene TRBJ1-2, with D perhaps matching TRBD1 (6 bases). Germline V gives CDR1 DFQATT, CDR2 SNEGSKA (reference sequence). V was trimmed by 6 bases and J by 5 bases, leaving 16 bases between them. CDR3 size: 13 residues. The DNA read from the CDR3 is TGCAGTGCCGATCCAGGGGATGGTTATGGC. Its translation: CSADPGDGYG. The whole CDR3 reads CSADPGDGYGYTF.

This clone was seen ten or more times. The read ends 3 residues before the CDR3 terminus; that terminus is restored from the germline J gene. This chain joins TRBV7-2 and TRBJ2-2; 7 nucleotides agree with TRBD1. CDR1 and CDR2 from the germline V gene are SGHTA and FQGNSA. The CDR3 runs to 15 residues. With V trimmed by 1 base and J by 1 base, 0 bases remained unmatched. The chain's CDR3 is CASSLGQGNTGELFF. The covered CDR3 bases are TGTGCCAGCAGCTTAGGACAGGGGAACACCGGGGAG.

This clone occurred a few times. The read comes to an end 3 residues before the CDR3 does, leaving the germline J gene to fill in the end. The chain has TRBV20-1 and TRBJ2-5; D is perhaps TRBD1 (5 bases). Trimming pared 0 bases from V and 7 bases from J, leaving 12 bases between. Germline CDR1 reads DFQATT; CDR2 reads SNEGSKA (reference sequence). The CDR3 is 13 residues long. The CDR3 DNA, read in part, is TGCAGTGCTAGAGAGGCAGGGCCGCGGACC. Residues: CSAREAGPRT. The full CDR3 sequence reads CSAREAGPRTQYF.

With regard to this clone: The read comes to an end 3 residues before the CDR3 does, leaving the germline J gene to fill in the end. This chain uses TRBV25-1 with TRBJ1-1; 8 nucleotides agree with TRBD1. The CDR3 length is 14 residues. In germline, CDR1 is MGHDK, CDR2 SYGVNS. Trimming at V came to 6 bases and at J to 2 bases, leaving 5 bases not matched to a gene. The DNA read from the CDR3 is TGTGCCAGCAGGGCACAGGGGGGAAACACTGAA. This gives the protein CASRAQGGNTE. The complete CDR3 sequence is CASRAQGGNTEAFF. Based on the CDR3 plus reference TRBV25-1 and TRBJ1-1, the full variable domain is EADIYQTPRYLVIGTGKKITLECSQTMGHDKMYWYQQDPGMELHLIHYSYGVNSTEKGDLSSESTVSRIRTEHFPLTLESARPSHTSQYLCASRAQGGNTEAFFGQGTRLTVV.

This clone is termed medium-sized (0.01 to 0.1%). Read sequence stops 3 residues before the CDR3 end, and the germline J gene provides the missing end. The chain joins TRBV19 to TRBJ1-2; TRBD1 matches 8 bases. Germline lookup yields CDR1 LNHDA and CDR2 SQIVND (reference sequence). This CDR3 spans 14 amino acids. CDR3 amino acids: CASRSSGTGGGYTF. The CDR3 bases that were read are TGTGCCAGTAGATCATCCGGGACAGGTGGAGGC.

In this sample, this clone turned up many times. The read stops 3 residues short of the end of the CDR3; the missing end is completed from the germline J gene. The chain combines TRBV7-8 with TRBJ1-2; 8 nucleotides agree with TRBD1. The germline CDR1 and CDR2 sequences are SGHVS and FQNEAQ. The CDR3 sequence is 15 residues long. V lost 5 bases and J lost 7; bases outside the gene matches: 12. CDR3 residues: CASSPNGAGGSGYTF. CDR3 bases read: TGTGCCAGCAGCCCGAACGGAGCAGGGGGCAGTGGC.

This clone was recorded many times. The read gets to within 3 residues of the CDR3 end, and the germline J gene fills in the rest. The chain employs TRBV5-1 and TRBJ1-1; 10 bases fit TRBD1. CDR3 length: 17 residues. CDR1 and CDR2 from the germline V gene are SGHRS and YFSETQ. V lost 5 bases to trimming and J lost 2 bases; unmatched junction nucleotides: 12. The CDR3 DNA, read in part, is TGCGCCAGCAGACAGACAGGGGGCTTGACCCAAAACACTGAA. The encoded protein is CASRQTGGLTQNTE. The entire CDR3 protein reads CASRQTGGLTQNTEAFF. The entire variable domain, with the rest obtained from reference TRBV5-1 and TRBJ1-1, is as follows: KAGVTQTPRYLIKTRGQQVTLSCSPISGHRSVSWYQQTPGQGLQFLFEYFSETQRNKGNFPGRFSGRQFSNSRSEMNVSTLELGDSALYLCASRQTGGLTQNTEAFFGQGTRLTVV.

In its sample, this clone was seen many times. Coverage ceases 3 residues before the CDR3 finishes, and the germline J gene fills in the end. The V gene is TRBV15, the J gene TRBJ2-3; 12 positions match TRBD1. CDR3 length: 15 amino acids. The trim removed 5 bases at V and 2 bases at J, leaving 2 bases unmatched. CDR1 LNHNV and CDR2 YYDKDF come from the germline V gene (reference sequence). The DNA read from the CDR3 is TGTGCCACCAGCGGGACAGGGGGCTTCACAGATACG. Translation: CATSGTGGFTDT. The complete CDR3 reads CATSGTGGFTDTQYF.

This clone was observed many times. Germline and junction disagree at one end, which may indicate a read error. The CDR3 end lies 3 residues beyond the end of the read and is filled in from the germline J gene. Distinct nucleotide sequences in the sample also encode this CDR3. This sequence joins TRBV9 and TRBJ2-2, with D hard to call. Per germline, CDR1 SGDLS and CDR2 YYNGEE. This CDR3 comprises 13 residues. Incomplete CDR3 DNA: TGTGCTAGCAGCGTAGGTCGTACCGGGGAG. Encoded protein: CASSVGRTGE. The whole CDR3 protein reads CASSVGRTGELFF.

This clone was detected ten times or more. Read data end 3 residues before the CDR3 end; the end is taken from the germline J gene. V is TRBV30 and J is TRBJ2-7; D not certain. Germline V gene data show CDR1 as GTSNPN and CDR2 as SVGIG (reference sequence). V lost 1 base to trimming and J lost 0 bases, with 19 bases between them. This CDR3 spans 17 amino acids. CDR3 residues: CAWSELLSEYISYEQYF. The sequenced CDR3 bases are TGTGCCTGGAGTGAACTTCTCAGCGAGTATATCTCCTACGAG.

This clone was picked up many times. The read ends 3 residues shy of where the CDR3 ends; the end is completed using the germline J gene. The chain uses TRBV6-1 and TRBJ1-2; D is uncertain. Germline CDR1 is MNHNS and CDR2 is SASEGT. V lost 3 bases and J 4 bases, leaving 6 bases between the germline ends. The CDR3 is 12 residues long. This CDR3 reads CASSDTIYGYTF. The sequenced CDR3 bases are TGTGCCAGCAGTGATACAATCTATGGC.